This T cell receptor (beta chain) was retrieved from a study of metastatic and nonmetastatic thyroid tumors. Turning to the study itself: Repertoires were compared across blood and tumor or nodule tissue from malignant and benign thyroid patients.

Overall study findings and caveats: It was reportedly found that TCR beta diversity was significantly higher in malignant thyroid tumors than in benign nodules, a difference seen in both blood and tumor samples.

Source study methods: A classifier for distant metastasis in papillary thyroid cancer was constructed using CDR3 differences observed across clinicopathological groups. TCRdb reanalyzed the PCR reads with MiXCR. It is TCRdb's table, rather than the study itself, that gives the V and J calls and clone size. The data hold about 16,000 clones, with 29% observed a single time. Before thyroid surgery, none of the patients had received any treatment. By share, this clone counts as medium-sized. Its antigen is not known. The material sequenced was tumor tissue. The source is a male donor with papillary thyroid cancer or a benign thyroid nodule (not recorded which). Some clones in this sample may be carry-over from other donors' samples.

CDR3 in amino acids: CSVLSRGPSTEAFF. In nucleotides, the CDR3 is TGCAGCGTTCTAAGCCGGGGCCCCAGTACCGAAGCTTTCTTT. This chain uses TRBV29-1 with TRBJ1-1, with a weak D call TRBD1 (5 bases). The germline V gene encodes CDR1 SQVTM and CDR2 ANQGSEA. The CDR3 has 14 residues. V was pared by 5 bases and J by 8 bases, with 21 bases between.